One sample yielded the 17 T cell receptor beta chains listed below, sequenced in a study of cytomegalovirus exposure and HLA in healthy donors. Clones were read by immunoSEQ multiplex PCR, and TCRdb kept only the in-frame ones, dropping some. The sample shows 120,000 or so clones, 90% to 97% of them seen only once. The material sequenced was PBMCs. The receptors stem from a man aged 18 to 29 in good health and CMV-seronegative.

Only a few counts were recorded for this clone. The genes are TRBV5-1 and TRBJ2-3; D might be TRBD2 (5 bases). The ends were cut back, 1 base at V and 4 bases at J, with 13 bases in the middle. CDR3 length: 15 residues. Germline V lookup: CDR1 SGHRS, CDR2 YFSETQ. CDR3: CASSLTRTRADTQYF. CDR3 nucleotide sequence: TGCGCCAGCAGCTTGACCCGTACTAGGGCAGATACGCAGTATTTT.

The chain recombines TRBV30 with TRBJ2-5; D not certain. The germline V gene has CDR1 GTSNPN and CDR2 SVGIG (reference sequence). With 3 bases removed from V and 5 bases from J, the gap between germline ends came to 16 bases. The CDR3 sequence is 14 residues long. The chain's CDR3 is CAWSKNTRVETQYF. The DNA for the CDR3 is TGTGCCTGGAGCAAGAATACTCGGGTGGAGACCCAGTACTTC.

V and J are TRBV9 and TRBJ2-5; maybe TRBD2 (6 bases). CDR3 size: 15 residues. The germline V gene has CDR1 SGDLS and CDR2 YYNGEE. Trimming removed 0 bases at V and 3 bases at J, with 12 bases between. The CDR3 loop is CASSVALGGKETQYF. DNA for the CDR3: TGTGCCAGCAGCGTAGCGCTAGGAGGGAAAGAGACCCAGTACTTC. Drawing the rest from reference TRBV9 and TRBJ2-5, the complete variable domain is DSGVTQTPKHLITATGQRVTLRCSPRSGDLSVYWYQQSLDQGLQFLIQYYNGEERAKGNILERFSAQQFPDLHSELNLSSLELGDSALYFCASSVALGGKETQYFGPGTRLLVL.

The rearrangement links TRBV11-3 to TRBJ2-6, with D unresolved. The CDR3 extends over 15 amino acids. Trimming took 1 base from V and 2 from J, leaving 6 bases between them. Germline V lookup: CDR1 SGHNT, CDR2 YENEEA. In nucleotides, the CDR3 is TGTGCCAGCAGCTTAGCCCTTACTGGGGCCAACGTCCTGACTTTC. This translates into CASSLALTGANVLTF.

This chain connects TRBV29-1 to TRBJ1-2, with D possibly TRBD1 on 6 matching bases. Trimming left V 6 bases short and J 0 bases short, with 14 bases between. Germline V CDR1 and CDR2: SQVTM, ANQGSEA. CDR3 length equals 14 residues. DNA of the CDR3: TGCAGCGTCTTTCAGGGGCTCGCTAACTATGGCTACACCTTC. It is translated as CSVFQGLANYGYTF. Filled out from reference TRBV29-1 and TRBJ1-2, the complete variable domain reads SAVISQKPSRDICQRGTSLTIQCQVDSQVTMMFWYRQQPGQSLTLIATANQGSEATYESGFVIDKFPISRPNLTFSTLTVSNMSPEDSSIYLCSVFQGLANYGYTFGSGTRLTVV.

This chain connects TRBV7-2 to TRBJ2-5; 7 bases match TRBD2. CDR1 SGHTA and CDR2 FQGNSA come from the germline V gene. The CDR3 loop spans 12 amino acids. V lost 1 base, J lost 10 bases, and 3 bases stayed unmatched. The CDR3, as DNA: TGTGCCAGCAGCTTAGTCGCGGGAGTCCAGTACTTC. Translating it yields CASSLVAGVQYF.

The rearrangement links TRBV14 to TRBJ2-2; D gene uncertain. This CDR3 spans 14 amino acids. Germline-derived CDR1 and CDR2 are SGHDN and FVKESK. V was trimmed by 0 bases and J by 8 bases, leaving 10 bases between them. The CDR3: CASSQETFFGELFF. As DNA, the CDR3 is TGTGCCAGCAGCCAAGAAACTTTTTTTGGGGAGCTGTTTTTT. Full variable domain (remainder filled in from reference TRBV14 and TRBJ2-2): EAGVTQFPSHSVIEKGQTVTLRCDPISGHDNLYWYRRVMGKEIKFLLHFVKESKQDESGMPNNRFLAERTGGTYSTLKVQPAELEDSGVYFCASSQETFFGELFFGEGSRLTVL.

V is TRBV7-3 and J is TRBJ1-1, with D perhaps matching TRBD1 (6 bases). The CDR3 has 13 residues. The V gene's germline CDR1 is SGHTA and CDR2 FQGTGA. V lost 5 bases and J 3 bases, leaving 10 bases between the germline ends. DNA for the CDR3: TGTGCCAGCAGCCCACAGGGCTACACTGAAGCTTTCTTT. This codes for CASSPQGYTEAFF. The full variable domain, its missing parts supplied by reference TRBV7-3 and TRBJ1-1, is GAGVSQTPSNKVTEKGKYVELRCDPISGHTALYWYRQSLGQGPEFLIYFQGTGAADDSGLPNDRFFAVRPEGSVSTLKIQRTERGDSAVYLCASSPQGYTEAFFGQGTRLTVV.

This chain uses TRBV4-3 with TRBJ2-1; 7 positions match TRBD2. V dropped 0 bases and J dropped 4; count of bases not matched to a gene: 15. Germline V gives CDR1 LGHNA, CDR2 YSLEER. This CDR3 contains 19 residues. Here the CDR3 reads CASSQERSRVASGYNEQFF. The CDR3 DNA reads TGCGCCAGCAGCCAAGAGAGAAGCAGGGTAGCTAGCGGTTACAATGAGCAGTTCTTC.

As DNA, the CDR3 is TGTGCCAGCAGCTTAGAGGGCGGGAGGAGGGAGACCCAGTACTTC. As protein: CASSLEGGRRETQYF. The chain has TRBV7-2 and TRBJ2-5, with 8 bases aligning to TRBD2. Germline values: CDR1 SGHTA, CDR2 FQGNSA. The V segment lost 1 base and the J segment 5 bases; nucleotides outside the gene matches: 6. The CDR3 extends over 15 amino acids.

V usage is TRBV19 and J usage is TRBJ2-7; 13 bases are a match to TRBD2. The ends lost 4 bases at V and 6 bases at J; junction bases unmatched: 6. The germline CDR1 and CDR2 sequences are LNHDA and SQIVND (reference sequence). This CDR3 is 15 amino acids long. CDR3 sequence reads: CASSSGLAGVAEQYF. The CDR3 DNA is TGTGCCAGTAGTAGCGGACTAGCGGGAGTGGCCGAGCAGTACTTC.

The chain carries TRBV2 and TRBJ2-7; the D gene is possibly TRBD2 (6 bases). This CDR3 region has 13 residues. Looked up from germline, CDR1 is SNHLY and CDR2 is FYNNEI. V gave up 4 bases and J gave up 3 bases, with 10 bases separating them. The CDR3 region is CASSGLDVYEQYF. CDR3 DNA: TGTGCCAGCAGTGGACTAGACGTCTACGAGCAGTACTTC.

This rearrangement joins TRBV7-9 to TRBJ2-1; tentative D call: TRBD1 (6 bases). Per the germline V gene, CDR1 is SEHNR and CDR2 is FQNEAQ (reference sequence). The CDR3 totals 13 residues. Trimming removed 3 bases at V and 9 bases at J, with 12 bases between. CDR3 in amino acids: CASSFVQGFEQFF. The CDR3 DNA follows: TGTGCCAGCAGCTTCGTACAGGGATTTGAGCAGTTCTTC.

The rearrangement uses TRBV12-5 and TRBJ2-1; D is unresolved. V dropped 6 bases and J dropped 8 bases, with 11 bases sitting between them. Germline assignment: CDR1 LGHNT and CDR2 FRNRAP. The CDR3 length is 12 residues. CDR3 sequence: CASGIPTHEQFF. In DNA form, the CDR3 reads TGTGCTAGTGGGATCCCTACTCATGAGCAGTTCTTC.

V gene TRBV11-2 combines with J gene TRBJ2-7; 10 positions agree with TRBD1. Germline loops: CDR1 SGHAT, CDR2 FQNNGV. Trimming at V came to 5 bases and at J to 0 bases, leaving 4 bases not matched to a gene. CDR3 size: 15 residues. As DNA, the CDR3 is TGTGCCAGCAGCGGCGGGACAGGGGCCTCCTACGAGCAGTACTTC. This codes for CASSGGTGASYEQYF.

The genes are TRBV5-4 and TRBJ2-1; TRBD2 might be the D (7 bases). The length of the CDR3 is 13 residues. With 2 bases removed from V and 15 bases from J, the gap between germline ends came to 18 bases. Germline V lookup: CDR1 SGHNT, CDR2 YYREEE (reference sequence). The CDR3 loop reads CASSFSGGPGVFF. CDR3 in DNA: TGTGCCAGCAGCTTTTCCGGGGGGCCAGGAGTGTTCTTC.

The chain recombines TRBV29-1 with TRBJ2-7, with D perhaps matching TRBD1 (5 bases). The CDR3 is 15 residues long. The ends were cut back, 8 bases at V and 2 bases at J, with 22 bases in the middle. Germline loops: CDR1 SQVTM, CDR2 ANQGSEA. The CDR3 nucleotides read TGCAGCCTGTCGAAATTCAGGGTGCCTACCTACGAGCAGTACTTC. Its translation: CSLSKFRVPTYEQYF.